This record looks at one T cell receptor (beta chain) sequence and its context. Libraries were prepared by immunoSEQ multiplex PCR; TCRdb keeps only in-frame clonotypes and omits some of them. The data hold more than 45,000 clones, with 85% to 95% observed a single time. These data originate in a study of OX40 agonist ivuxolimab in advanced cancers. Study context: Those enrolled were 82.7% male, with a mean age of roughly 62 years and ages from roughly 20 to 90.

CDR1 is MNHEY, CDR2 SMNVEV, per germline (reference sequence). The CDR3 extends over 20 amino acids. The V segment lost 3 bases and the J segment 5 bases; nucleotides outside the gene matches: 21. The source of this sequence is an adult with an advanced solid tumor such as melanoma, head and neck, liver or kidney cancer. The J gene is TRBJ2-1, the V gene TRBV27, with 8 bases fitting TRBD2. Sample: CD4+ or CD8+ T cells sorted from blood, taken in a trial of the OX40 agonist ivuxolimab. The CDR3 bases are TGTGCCAGCAGTTTGGAGCCGGGACTAGGCCCCTCCTCATCCCACAATGAGCAGTTCTTC. The encoded protein is CASSLEPGLGPSSSHNEQFF.